The T cell receptor beta chain described here comes from a study of breast tumors, draining lymph nodes, adjacent tissues. Study results and limitations: That most tumor T cells come from lymph nodes remained unproven.

CDR1 and CDR2 from the germline V gene are DFQATT and SNEGSKA (reference sequence). This CDR3 is built from 17 residues. The lymph nodes were axillary draining lymph nodes from breast cancer patients. Only a few counts were recorded for this clonotype. The target antigen is unknown. The junction does not match germline at one end; this may be a read error. Via MiXCR, TCRdb re-called the multiplex PCR reads, giving one row per CDR3 protein. The profile shows some 130,000 distinct CDR3 sequences, less than 20% of them singletons. Sequences were obtained from axillary lymph node tissue. This clonotype was obtained from a female donor with breast cancer. Some clones in this sample may be carry-over from other donors' samples. V is TRBV20-1 and J is TRBJ2-7; 8 bases map to TRBD2. CDR3 sequence: CGANPLGGGRTSYEQYF. CDR3 in DNA: TGCGGTGCTAATCCTCTTGGAGGCGGGAGGACCTCCTACGAGCAGTACTTC.